This TCR beta chain was documented in a study of blood T cell repertoires in COVID-19. Study-level background: Samples came from the United States, Italy and Spain, spanning acute and convalescent COVID-19.

Measured with immunoSEQ multiplex PCR; TCRdb has only the in-frame clones, and not every one. Among about 300,000 clones listed, 85% to 90% were seen once. Germline V lookup: CDR1 SGHTA, CDR2 FQGNSA. Trimming stripped 3 bases from V and 0 bases from J, with 6 bases between. The CDR3 loop spans 14 amino acids. This chain connects TRBV7-2 to TRBJ1-3, with D possibly matching TRBD1 (5 bases). The sequencing input was peripheral blood. This receptor was taken from a human donor in a cohort sampled during active COVID-19. The CDR3 sequence is CASSLGRSGNTIYF. CDR3 nucleotides: TGTGCCAGCAGCTTGGGGCGCTCTGGAAACACCATATATTTT.